These 29 T cell receptor beta chains share one sample of origin, sequenced in a study of regulatory T cells in long-lasting Graves disease. The time point was: newly diagnosed GD, antithyroid drugs for less than 3 months. PBMCs provided the RNA from which the TCR library was made. Building the TCR beta libraries relied on iRepertoire HTBI primers, and CDR3 regions underwent Arm-PCR. TCRdb recomputed calls from the multiplex PCR reads with MiXCR, one row per CDR3 protein. The table has about 320,000 distinct CDR3 sequences, 18% seen once. Specimen: peripheral blood mononuclear cells (PBMCs), collected at new diagnosis, from a patient treated with antithyroid drugs. Receptors originate from a female donor with Graves disease.

In its sample, this clonotype was seen many times. The germline gene is not matched at one end of the junction; a read error may be the cause. This rearrangement joins TRBV5-1 to TRBJ1-2, with D uncertain. Germline lookup yields CDR1 SGHRS and CDR2 YFSETQ. CDR3 size: 12 residues. Here the CDR3 DNA reads TGTGCCAGCAGCCAAGCTAACTATGGCTACACCTTC. Translating gives CASSQANYGYTF.

The rearrangement uses TRBV12-3 or TRBV12-4 and TRBJ2-5; perhaps TRBD1 as D (5 bases). The CDR3 is 12 residues long. Trimming stripped 7 bases from V and 5 bases from J, with 11 bases between. The CDR3 nucleotides are TGTGCCAGCAATCAGGCAGGGGAGACCCAGTACTTC. It translates to CASNQAGETQYF.

For this clonotype: Being one base from a much bigger clone, this may be a read error. The chain combines TRBV11-2 with TRBJ2-7; maybe TRBD2 (5 bases). CDR1 SGHAT and CDR2 FQNNGV come from the germline V gene. This CDR3 region has 15 residues. Trimming left V 1 base short and J 2 bases short, with 12 bases between. As DNA, the CDR3 is TGTGCCAGCAGCTTAGGGTCGCCGGGGACCTACGAGCAGTACTTC. It encodes CASSLGSPGTYEQYF. The complete variable domain, with remaining parts taken from reference TRBV11-2 and TRBJ2-7, reads EAGVAQSPRYKIIEKRQSVAFWCNPISGHATLYWYQQILGQGPKLLIQFQNNGVVDDSQLPKDRFSAERLKGVDSTLKIQPAKLEDSAVYLCASSLGSPGTYEQYFGPGTRLTVT.

This clonotype was counted many times. The V and J genes are TRBV6-1 and TRBJ2-7, with no clear D. The germline gives CDR1 MNHNS, CDR2 SASEGT. The CDR3 extends over 15 amino acids. V lost 8 bases and J lost 1, with 18 bases in between. DNA of the CDR3: TGTGCCAGCTCGAACCTAGTCACCCAGTCCTACGAGCAGTACTTC. Amino acid sequence: CASSNLVTQSYEQYF.

As concerns this clonotype: Possible read error: a much larger clone is one base away. In nucleotides, the CDR3 is TGCGCCAGCAGTGAGTTGCCAGGGATTACCATGAACACTGAAGCTTTCTTT. Amino acid sequence: CASSELPGITMNTEAFF. V gene TRBV10-2 combines with J gene TRBJ1-1, with a tentative D call TRBD1 (5 bases). V was trimmed by 1 base and J by 0 bases, leaving 15 bases between them. Looked up from germline, CDR1 is WSHSY and CDR2 is SAAADI. This CDR3 is 17 amino acids long.

On this clonotype itself: This may be a read error, as it is one base from a much larger clone. This chain joins TRBV5-1 and TRBJ2-1; tentative D call: TRBD1 (6 bases). This CDR3 is 19 amino acids long. CDR1 is SGHRS and CDR2 is YFSETQ in the germline V gene. In nucleotides, the CDR3 is TGCGCCAGCAGCCGACCGGGACAAACTACCGGGACCCCTGGGAATGGGCAGTTCTTC. It yields the protein CASSRPGQTTGTPGNGQFF.

This chain links TRBV20-1 with TRBJ2-3; 7 bases align to TRBD2. V shed 6 bases, J shed 4 bases, and the junction held 7 bases outside the gene matches. The CDR3 loop spans 13 amino acids. Germline loops: CDR1 DFQATT, CDR2 SNEGSKA (reference sequence). The CDR3 DNA is TGCAGTGCGCGGGACGCGGGGGCAGATACGCAGTATTTT. Its protein is CSARDAGADTQYF.

This clonotype was observed many times. The V gene is TRBV29-1, the J gene TRBJ2-7; no clear D. This CDR3 region has 14 residues. CDR1 and CDR2 (germline): SQVTM, ANQGSEA. The germline V and J ends were trimmed by 3 bases and 0 bases, with 12 bases remaining between them. CDR3 in amino acids: CSVDSGVGSYEQYF. Here the CDR3 DNA reads TGCAGCGTTGACTCGGGTGTGGGCTCCTACGAGCAGTACTTC.

This clonotype was found many times. V usage is TRBV19 and J usage is TRBJ1-1; tentatively, D is TRBD1 (6 bases). CDR1 and CDR2 from the germline V gene are LNHDA and SQIVND (reference sequence). The CDR3 loop spans 15 amino acids. Trimming shortened V by 2 bases and J by 5 bases, and 15 bases separated the two germline ends. CDR3 sequence: CASSIKAGVETEAFF. CDR3 nucleotides: TGTGCCAGTAGTATAAAGGCAGGGGTCGAAACTGAAGCTTTCTTT.

This clonotype was observed many times. The V gene is TRBV20-1, the J gene TRBJ2-7, with 7 bases fitting TRBD1. Germline V gene data show CDR1 as DFQATT and CDR2 as SNEGSKA (reference sequence). This CDR3 is built from 14 residues. Trimming removed 3 bases from V and 3 bases from J; junction bases left unmatched: 8. The CDR3 coding sequence is TGCAGTGCTAGTAGGGGGCGAGACCGCTACGAGCAGTACTTC. This gives the protein CSASRGRDRYEQYF.

This clonotype has at least ten counts. The chain carries TRBV12-3 or TRBV12-4 and TRBJ2-1; 7 bases align to TRBD2. The CDR3 runs 14 residues. J was trimmed by 16 bases and V by 7 bases; bases with no gene match: 19. In nucleotides, the CDR3 is TGTGCCAGCACCAAGAGGCGACTAGCCGACGCGGAATTCTTC. This encodes CASTKRRLADAEFF.

This clonotype was seen many times. The chain employs TRBV5-1 and TRBJ1-2; 7 bases fit TRBD1. V was pared by 3 bases and J by 8 bases, with 7 bases of the junction left unmatched. The length of the CDR3 is 13 residues. Germline loops: CDR1 SGHRS, CDR2 YFSETQ. For the CDR3, the DNA is TGCGCCAGCAGCTCCACACAGGGGTACGGCTACACCTTC. Translation: CASSSTQGYGYTF.

The V gene is TRBV10-3, the J gene TRBJ2-1, with 8 positions matching TRBD1. The CDR3 has 13 amino acids. The germline CDR1 and CDR2 sequences are ENHRY and SYGVKD. V gave up 10 bases and J gave up 15 bases; unmatched junction bases: 17. The CDR3 nucleotides read TGTGCCAGCAGAACCGGGACAGGCAGTCTTCCGTTCTTC. Its translation: CASRTGTGSLPFF.

Points on this clonotype: A much larger clonotype is one base distant, so this may be a read error. The chain is built from TRBV7-9 and TRBJ2-7; a weak D match, TRBD1 (6 bases). The CDR3 is 13 amino acids. Per germline, CDR1 SEHNR and CDR2 FQNEAQ (reference sequence). The CDR3 spells CASSWDNSYEQCF. The CDR3 DNA reads as TGTGCCAGCAGCTGGGACAACTCCTACGAGCAGTGCTTC.

This clonotype was counted ten times or more. The genes are TRBV2 and TRBJ2-1; D assignment may be TRBD1 or TRBD2 (5 bases each). V shed 6 bases and J shed 7 bases, with 10 bases lying between them. Germline V lookup: CDR1 SNHLY, CDR2 FYNNEI. The CDR3 is 12 amino acids. The CDR3 nucleotides read TGTGCCAGCAGCCAGTGGGGGAATGAGCAGTTCTTC. It is translated as CASSQWGNEQFF. The full variable domain, with the rest looked up from reference TRBV2 and TRBJ2-1, is EPEVTQTPSHQVTQMGQEVILRCVPISNHLYFYWYRQILGQKVEFLVSFYNNEISEKSEIFDDQFSVERPDGSNFTLKIRSTKLEDSAMYFCASSQWGNEQFFGPGTRLTVL.

A word on this clonotype: With only one base between it and a far larger clone, this is likely a read error. This chain links TRBV7-2 with TRBJ2-1; the D gene is possibly TRBD1 (6 bases). This CDR3 region has 13 residues. Trimming pared 3 bases from V and 5 bases from J, leaving 8 bases between. The germline CDR1 and CDR2 sequences are SGHTA and FQGNSA. This chain's CDR3 is CASSFDRNNEQFF. The CDR3 bases are TGTGCCAGCAGCTTCGACAGGAACAATGAGCAGTTCTTC.

This clonotype was counted many times. This chain uses TRBV30 with TRBJ1-2; D gene ambiguous. The CDR3 sequence is 10 residues long. CDR1 GTSNPN and CDR2 SVGIG come from the germline V gene (reference sequence). V was pared by 4 bases and J by 6 bases, with 6 bases between. CDR3 bases: TGTGCCTGGATGAGAGATGGCTACACCTTC. Its translation: CAWMRDGYTF. The full variable domain, rest sourced from reference TRBV30 and TRBJ1-2, is SQTIHQWPATLVQPVGSPLSLECTVEGTSNPNLYWYRQAAGRGLQLLFYSVGIGQISSEVPQNLSASRPQDRQFILSSKKLLLSDSGFYLCAWMRDGYTFGSGTRLTVV.

A note on this clonotype: This may arise from a read error, as a much more abundant clone is one base away. This rearrangement joins TRBV5-1 to TRBJ2-7, with D unresolved. This CDR3 is 15 amino acids long. Germline V gives CDR1 SGHRS, CDR2 YFSETQ. The CDR3 sequence: CASSNGQTGSYEQSF. The CDR3 DNA reads as TGCGCCAGCAGCAATGGTCAGACGGGCTCCTACGAGCAGTCCTTC.

This clonotype turned up a few times. The rearrangement uses TRBV5-4 and TRBJ2-1, with D possibly TRBD2 on 6 matching bases. Per germline, CDR1 SGHNT and CDR2 YYREEE (reference sequence). The CDR3 runs to 18 residues. Trimming cost V 2 bases and J 1 base, with 19 bases left between them. This CDR3 reads CASSFSAGTVGSYNEQFF. CDR3 nucleotides: TGTGCCAGCAGCTTTTCCGCGGGGACGGTGGGGTCCTACAATGAGCAGTTCTTC.

This clonotype was observed many times. Here the CDR3 DNA reads TGCGCCAGCAGCTTGTTACAGGGACAGAGCTACACCTTC. As protein: CASSLLQGQSYTF. The chain is built from TRBV5-1 and TRBJ1-2; 7 bases are shared with TRBD1. This CDR3 has 13 residues. V lost 1 base, J lost 9 bases, and 6 bases stayed unmatched. Germline V gene sequence: CDR1 SGHRS, CDR2 YFSETQ.

The sample holds a few counts of this clonotype. V and J are TRBV20-1 and TRBJ1-2; 8 positions match TRBD1. The CDR3 is 15 residues long. Trimming removed 5 bases from V and 1 base from J; junction bases left unmatched: 9. Germline lookup yields CDR1 DFQATT and CDR2 SNEGSKA (reference sequence). Here the CDR3 DNA reads TGCAGTGCTGAGATAACAGGGGGACGTAACTATGGCTACACCTTC. Translating it yields CSAEITGGRNYGYTF.

This clonotype was seen only once. This rearrangement joins TRBV2 to TRBJ2-1; TRBD1 is a possible D gene (5 bases). Germline V gene data show CDR1 as SNHLY and CDR2 as FYNNEI. This CDR3 has 14 residues. The germline V and J ends were trimmed by 8 bases and 6 bases, with 17 bases remaining between them. The CDR3, as DNA: TGTGCCAGCCGAGACAGTACAACGATCAATGAGCAGTTCTTC. This encodes CASRDSTTINEQFF. The entire variable domain, with the rest obtained from reference TRBV2 and TRBJ2-1, is as follows: EPEVTQTPSHQVTQMGQEVILRCVPISNHLYFYWYRQILGQKVEFLVSFYNNEISEKSEIFDDQFSVERPDGSNFTLKIRSTKLEDSAMYFCASRDSTTINEQFFGPGTRLTVL.

About this clonotype itself: A read error may explain this, as a much larger clone is one base away. This sequence joins TRBV14 and TRBJ1-1; unclear D gene. Trimming shortened V by 4 bases and J by 1 base, and 10 bases separated the two germline ends. This CDR3 spans 14 amino acids. Germline V gives CDR1 SGHDN, CDR2 FVKESK. This CDR3 reads CASSPRVGNTEAFF. Here the CDR3 DNA reads TGTGCCAGCAGCCCTCGAGTGGGGAACACTGAAGCTTTCTTT.

The table lists this clonotype with many counts. The chain couples TRBV5-6 to TRBJ2-7; D might be TRBD2 (6 bases). The germline CDR1 and CDR2 sequences are SGHDT and YYEEEE. The length of the CDR3 is 14 residues. V lost 0 bases and J 5 bases, leaving 12 bases between the germline ends. The CDR3 region has the DNA TGTGCCAGCAGCTTGGGGCGGGGTAAGAACGAGCAGTACTTC. This sequence encodes CASSLGRGKNEQYF.

This clonotype came up many times. The V gene is TRBV30, the J gene TRBJ2-7; tentatively, D is TRBD1 or TRBD2 (5 bases each). Deletions cut 6 bases from V and 3 bases from J, with 15 bases between. The CDR3 extends over 13 amino acids. Germline V lookup: CDR1 GTSNPN, CDR2 SVGIG (reference sequence). CDR3 sequence reads: CACDQMRGYEQYF. CDR3 DNA sequence: TGTGCCTGTGATCAGATGAGGGGCTACGAGCAGTACTTC.

This clonotype has ten or more counts. The DNA of the CDR3 is TGTGCCAGCAGTGAAGTTAGCGGGAGCGCAGATACGCAGTATTTT. This sequence encodes CASSEVSGSADTQYF. V gene TRBV2 combines with J gene TRBJ2-3, with 9 bases aligning to TRBD2. V lost 1 base, J lost 4 bases, and 3 bases stayed unmatched. The CDR3 is 15 amino acids. CDR1 SNHLY and CDR2 FYNNEI come from the germline V gene.

This clonotype was seen more than once but under ten times. The chain employs TRBV20-1 and TRBJ2-7; TRBD1 or TRBD2 may be the D gene (5 bases each). CDR3 length equals 12 residues. Germline V gene sequence: CDR1 DFQATT, CDR2 SNEGSKA (reference sequence). Trimming removed 2 bases at V and 5 bases at J, with 10 bases between. Here the CDR3 DNA reads TGCAGTGCTAGATCCGGGACCCACGAGCAGTACTTC. Its translation is CSARSGTHEQYF.

This clonotype was counted many times. The genes are TRBV5-5 and TRBJ1-4; TRBD1 aligns across 9 bases. Germline V gene data show CDR1 as SGHKS and CDR2 as YYEKEE (reference sequence). CDR3 length: 17 amino acids. After removal of 4 bases from V and 8 bases from J, the junction contained 15 bases not matched to a gene. The CDR3 region has the DNA TGTGCCAGCAGCCCTCCTTTGAACAGGGGGCTGAGGGAAAAACTGTTTTTT. Translation gives CASSPPLNRGLREKLFF.

V is TRBV14 and J is TRBJ2-2; TRBD1 agrees at 8 bases. The CDR3 loop spans 16 amino acids. CDR1 SGHDN and CDR2 FVKESK come from the germline V gene. The V segment lost 4 bases and the J segment 2 bases; nucleotides outside the gene matches: 6. The CDR3 spells CASSLRTGLNTGELFF. Written as DNA, the CDR3 is TGTGCCAGCAGCCTACGGACAGGGCTTAACACCGGGGAGCTGTTTTTT.